Each of the 16 T cell receptor beta chains below was sequenced from the same sample in a study of T cells after yellow fever vaccination. One entry per CDR3 protein, called by TCRdb with MiXCR from the 5' RACE reads. Of fewer than 150,000 distinct CDR3 sequences in the sample, 7.7% were seen once. The specimen was CD4+ T cells sorted from PBMCs, collected 5 days after the yellow fever booster vaccination. The source is a man younger than 40 who received the YFV17D yellow fever vaccine.

The table lists this clonotype with many counts. The CDR3 here is CSASSRAHDTQYF. CDR3 nucleotides: TGCAGTGCTAGTTCAAGGGCGCATGATACGCAGTATTTT. The chain links TRBV20-1 to TRBJ2-3; no reliable D call. This CDR3 spans 13 amino acids. The germline CDR1 and CDR2 sequences are DFQATT and SNEGSKA (reference sequence). V gave up 3 bases and J gave up 6 bases, with 13 bases separating them.

The genes are TRBV2 and TRBJ1-6, with 8 bases matching TRBD1. There are 13 residues in the CDR3. The germline V gene encodes CDR1 SNHLY and CDR2 FYNNEI. The J segment lost 8 bases and the V segment lost 5 bases, leaving 2 bases of the junction unmatched. CDR3 nucleotide sequence: TGTGCCAGCAGTTTGGACAGGGATTCACCCCTCCACTTT. It codes for CASSLDRDSPLHF.

This clonotype showed up many times. The V gene is TRBV15, the J gene TRBJ2-7, with 11 bases lining up with TRBD2. The V and J ends lost 8 bases and 2 bases, in that order; junction bases with no gene match: 11. From germline, CDR1 is LNHNV and CDR2 YYDKDF (reference sequence). CDR3 length equals 16 residues. CDR3 region: CATSPVLAGVAYEQYF. The CDR3 nucleotides read TGTGCCACCTCCCCAGTACTAGCGGGAGTTGCCTACGAGCAGTACTTC.

This clonotype came up many times. V is TRBV6-5 and J is TRBJ2-1; 11 positions match TRBD2. Per germline, CDR1 MNHEY and CDR2 SVGAGI. The CDR3 contains 18 residues. The V gene end was trimmed by 6 bases and the J gene end by 1 base; junction bases not matched to a gene: 11. The CDR3 DNA follows: TGTGCCAGCAGGGGGACTAGCGGCCCAACAGGGTCCTACAATGAGCAGTTCTTC. Its protein is CASRGTSGPTGSYNEQFF.

This clonotype was counted ten times or more. This chain joins TRBV29-1 and TRBJ2-3; 7 nucleotides align to TRBD2. With V trimmed by 7 bases and J by 0 bases, 13 bases remained unmatched. There are 16 residues in the CDR3. CDR1 is SQVTM and CDR2 is ANQGSEA in the germline V gene. The CDR3 nucleotides read TGCAGCGCAAAAGGAACGGCTAGCGGTAGCACAGATACGCAGTATTTT. Its protein is CSAKGTASGSTDTQYF.

This clonotype has a count of ten or more. The chain couples TRBV3-1 to TRBJ1-1; maybe TRBD1 (6 bases). V was trimmed by 1 base and J by 1 base, leaving 10 bases between them. The CDR3 consists of 15 residues. CDR1 is LGHDT, CDR2 YNNKEL, per germline (reference sequence). CDR3 coding DNA: TGTGCCAGCAGCCAAGGACTCAGGGGGAACACTGAAGCTTTCTTT. Encoded protein: CASSQGLRGNTEAFF.

Regarding this clonotype: The junction departs from the called germline gene at one end, perhaps through a read error. This chain connects TRBV5-7 to TRBJ2-2, with D possibly matching TRBD1 (6 bases). TRBV5-7 is labeled an ORF, and its function is uncertain. The CDR3 sequence is 17 residues long. This CDR3 is CASGSGTQGWNAGELFF. CDR3 nucleotide sequence: TGTGCCAGCGGCTCCGGGACACAGGGCTGGAACGCCGGGGAGCTGTTTTTT.

V usage is TRBV5-1 and J usage is TRBJ1-3; 7 nucleotides match TRBD1. J gave up 4 bases and V 5 bases, and 9 bases lay outside the gene matches. The V gene's germline CDR1 is SGHRS and CDR2 YFSETQ. The CDR3 covers 15 residues. This chain's CDR3 is CASSSSGGSGNTIYF. The CDR3 DNA is TGCGCCAGCAGTTCCTCAGGGGGATCAGGAAACACCATATATTTT.

This clonotype was counted at least ten times. This sequence joins TRBV12-3 or TRBV12-4 and TRBJ2-7, with 7 bases aligning to TRBD1. The CDR3 runs 16 residues. V lost 1 base to trimming and J lost 0 bases; unmatched junction nucleotides: 6. CDR3: CASSLVGGSSSYEQYF. The CDR3 DNA is TGTGCCAGCAGTTTAGTAGGGGGCAGCAGCTCCTACGAGCAGTACTTC.

This clonotype was observed a handful of times. The chain employs TRBV29-1 and TRBJ2-1; no clear D. Per the germline V gene, CDR1 is SQVTM and CDR2 is ANQGSEA. The CDR3 runs to 13 residues. Deletions cut 3 bases from V and 2 bases from J, with 8 bases between. This CDR3 reads CSVDWLAYNEQFF. The CDR3 bases are TGCAGCGTTGATTGGCTAGCCTACAATGAGCAGTTCTTC.

There are many counts of this clonotype. This rearrangement joins TRBV7-9 to TRBJ1-1, with 9 bases matching TRBD1. V was pared by 5 bases and J by 5 bases, with 12 bases of the junction left unmatched. Germline assignment: CDR1 SEHNR and CDR2 FQNEAQ (reference sequence). The CDR3 spans 16 residues. For the CDR3, the DNA is TGTGCCAGCAGCGAAAACCCGGGACAGGGAAGGACTGAAGCTTTCTTT. This translates into CASSENPGQGRTEAFF.

This clonotype occurred many times. The genes are TRBV21-1 and TRBJ2-7. TRBV21-1 is an annotated pseudogene. The CDR3 runs to 17 residues. The CDR3 here is CASSLPNSTGNSYEQYF. CDR3 coding DNA: TGTGCCAGCAGCTTACCTAACTCCACAGGGAACTCCTACGAGCAGTACTTC.

The V and J genes are TRBV20-1 and TRBJ1-2, with a tentative D call TRBD1 (6 bases). The V gene's germline CDR1 is DFQATT and CDR2 SNEGSKA (reference sequence). The V and J ends lost 6 bases and 0 bases respectively, with 11 bases between them. The CDR3 totals 13 residues. CDR3 coding DNA: TGCAGTGCCAGGGGCTCAACTAACTATGGCTACACCTTC. Its translation is CSARGSTNYGYTF.

The table lists this clonotype with many counts. In DNA, the CDR3 is TGTGCCAGCAGCCAAGTGGATGAGCAGTTCTTC. As protein: CASSQVDEQFF. V and J are TRBV4-2 and TRBJ2-1; no firm D call. Trimming took off 1 base at V and 8 bases at J, with 3 bases between the two ends. The CDR3 totals 11 residues. CDR1 is LGHNA and CDR2 is YNFKEQ in the germline V gene.

The V gene is TRBV28, the J gene TRBJ2-3, with a tentative D call TRBD2 (7 bases). The CDR3 runs to 14 residues. V lost 11 bases to trimming and J lost 6 bases, with 21 bases between them. Looked up from germline, CDR1 is MDHEN and CDR2 is SYDVKM. The CDR3 nucleotides read TGTGCCCTCCAAGGGGGGGGATCTATGGATACGCAGTATTTT. Residues: CALQGGGSMDTQYF.

The table lists this clonotype with many counts. This sequence joins TRBV5-6 and TRBJ2-5; D not certain. V dropped 3 bases and J dropped 4 bases, with 16 bases sitting between them. Germline lookup yields CDR1 SGHDT and CDR2 YYEEEE. The CDR3 length is 15 residues. The DNA of the CDR3 is TGTGCCAGCAGCTCGGTATCTGCGGTCAGAGAGACCCAGTACTTC. Protein: CASSSVSAVRETQYF.